This T cell receptor beta chain was captured in a study of cytomegalovirus exposure and HLA in healthy donors (dated by TCRdb to about 2017). As for the study more broadly: An earlier analysis of several hundred of the donors reported approximately 300 Gb of sequence data and 120 million or so unique TCR beta sequences from some 180 million T cells. Along with the approximately 700-subject first cohort, a separate validation cohort of 120 different subjects was used. Because of strong linkage in the cohort, roughly five DR-DQ haplotypes were treated as single units for association and clustering. Using immunosequencing, the study profiled T cell repertoires from some 670 subjects and related those repertoires to cytomegalovirus serostatus. To study patterns of TCR occurrence, a later analysis re-analyzed previously published TCR beta repertoires from 700 or so donors and added high-resolution HLA genotyping. To predict cytomegalovirus infection status, the study brought together high-throughput TCR immunosequencing, statistical association of individual TCRs with disease status, and machine learning. Donor age, sex, ethnicity and CMV serostatus were compiled together with the repertoire data. Rather than using new phenotypic data, the later analysis identified candidate immune exposures from TCR beta sequences and from how often those sequences occurred across donors. The aim of the study was to test whether cataloging public T cell receptors could identify signatures of past pathogen exposure. An early release covering some 640 HLA-typed donors comprised about 290 gigabases of sequencing data and 85 million or so unique TCR sequences. Typing coverage differed by locus: A, B, C, DRB1 and DQB1 were typed in about 620-640 donors, DQA1 in about 500, DPA1 in around 600, and DPB1 in just under 480. Across about 380 genotyped donors of the cohort, an average of approximately 220,000 unique TCR beta nucleotide sequences per donor were sequenced, and around 19% of those sequences were non-productive. Among the roughly 390 genotyped donors, around 81% belonged to the genetic ancestry cluster associated with self-reported Caucasian donors. Genome-wide SNP genotypes for about 55% of the roughly 670 donors were used in a later genetic analysis, which treated that subset as a discovery cohort. An earlier analysis of some 600 of the donors applied high-throughput TCR beta sequencing to assess whether each TCR beta V gene segment acted as functional or pseudogenic. Class I and class II HLA loci were covered by the typing at four-digit resolution. All discovery cohort repertoires had been generated using a single sequencing platform. Paper-wide results and their limitations: While some public TCRs were present in many individuals, most TCR sequences turned up only very rarely across donors. The classifier was reported to diagnose cytomegalovirus status with high specificity and sensitivity in both the original cohort and the validation cohort. A total of roughly 160 TCR beta chains were listed by the study as associated with cytomegalovirus. A later analysis found that most CMV-associated TCR beta chains appeared HLA-restricted, with HLA associations seemingly driven largely by CMV exposure. The authors suggested that the approach could potentially be generalized to other disease states and immunological phenotypes. A later analysis found that TCR association rates varied across HLA loci, with DRB1 alleles showing the most associated TCRs and HLA-C alleles the fewest. In a later analysis, more than 15,000 TCR beta sequences were associated with specific HLA alleles at a false discovery rate of 0.05. Sequencing depth was assumed to be roughly uniform across donors in the presence/absence analyses, though that assumption may not hold. A further reported finding was that TCR beta sequences accurately predicted the HLA-A and HLA-B alleles for most subjects in the first cohort. In a later analysis, HLA-associated TCR beta chains showed more clonal expansion and lower generation probabilities than non-associated chains that were equally common. Broadly in line with IMGT annotations, most TCR beta V segments showed up in productive rearrangements about 87% or about 30% of the time in an earlier analysis of a few hundred of the donors. CMV serostatus was the only immune exposure information available for the cohort. This cohort had only TCR beta chains sequenced, and the lack of alpha or paired-chain data limited which features could be detected. A later analysis reported that several top co-occurrence clusters appeared linked to parvovirus B19, influenza, CMV and Epstein-Barr virus. Strong co-occurrence of HLA alleles, especially DR and DQ, made assigning TCR associations to individual alleles difficult. V-gene and J-gene trimming of TCR beta chains was associated with a missense DCLRE1C variant in a later genetic analysis, and the association was replicated in an independent cohort. In vitro tests confirmed that a few of the cytomegalovirus-associated TCR beta chains recognize cytomegalovirus antigens. Linkage disequilibrium might explain the correlated functional status among segregating V segments, but an unknown experimental factor could not be ruled out. Compared with the roughly 670-donor mean, donors in an Asian-associated ancestry cluster had fewer N-insertions in productive TCRs, according to a later genetic analysis. HLA typing was unavailable for some donors at each locus, so association tests used only the typed subset. Because counts were too low, seventeen rarely observed V segments, including chromosome 9 orphons, were left out of the earlier analysis of a few hundred of the donors. Some IMGT-functional V segments, including TRBV6-2 and TRBV6-3, could not be told apart with the 87-base-pair reads, so those segments were excluded. A cluster of highly shared sequence variants was judged likely to be a technical artifact of the sequencing pipeline.

The cohort was made up of approximately 670 healthy bone marrow donors. Cohort members were all nominally healthy when sampled, although unrecorded immune exposures were likely present. The donor was CMV seronegative and was included in the group of about 350 seronegative cohort members. Each donor provided a peripheral blood sample, and peripheral blood mononuclear cells were used for TCR beta sequencing. Genomic DNA extraction from the blood cell samples was performed with the Qiagen DNeasy Blood Extraction Kit. Taken from the germline V gene (reference sequence), the CDR1 and CDR2 loops are SEHNR and FQNEAQ. There are 14 amino acids in the CDR3, from cysteine to phenylalanine inclusive. The kept DNA is CDR3 alone, 42 bases in frame from the first base. The library was generated by the immunoSEQ multiplex PCR assay. The multiplex PCR relied on a mix of 60 forward primers for TCR Vbeta segments and 13 reverse primers for TCR Jbeta segments. The CDR3 region of rearranged TCR beta genes was amplified from genomic DNA with a multiplex PCR assay. The amplified TCR beta libraries were sequenced on the Illumina HiSeq System as 87-base-pair reads. In the authors' own workflow: Across the 500 to 700 repertoires, a later analysis counted 75 million to 90 million unique TCR beta chains, 8.5 million to 12 million of which were shared by at least two donors. To remove PCR and sequencing errors, raw reads were error-corrected and collapsed into unique sequences using a nearest-neighbor algorithm that merged closely related sequences. To assign V, D and J gene segments, CDR3 sequences were aligned to IMGT reference sequences. For a sequence to be retained, at least a six-nucleotide match to both a V gene segment and a J gene segment was required. A rearrangement counted as productive if the CDR3 had no stop codons and remained in frame with V and J, and every other rearrangement counted as non-productive. CDR3 was defined according to IMGT convention as the region running from the second conserved V-encoded cysteine to the conserved J-encoded phenylalanine. Sequences without an unambiguous match to a single V gene segment were excluded from the earlier analysis of almost 600 of the donors. In an earlier analysis of about 590 of the donors, a V segment was called functional when productive rearrangements were above 56.7%, and segregating when the standard deviation between donors exceeded 5%. A statistical classification framework was built for diagnosing cytomegalovirus status from the catalog of TCR beta chain sequences. A later analysis assigned V and J genes by comparing TCR nucleotide sequences with IMGT/GENE-DB human TR gene sequences. A later analysis assigned CDR3 sequences and most-parsimonious VDJ recombination scenarios with the TCRdist pipeline. In a later analysis, every TCR beta chain was defined by the combination of its CDR3 amino acid sequence and its V-gene family, and reads without a unique V-gene family were dropped. In a later analysis, 500 to 650 highly shared, low-generation-probability nucleotide sequences were removed to address suspected cross-contamination and a sequencing artifact. In a later analysis, a clonal expansion index was calculated for each public chain from normalized within-repertoire ranks of inferred template counts. In a later analysis, generation probabilities were computed using a VDJ recombination model fitted to out-of-frame rearrangements, and the results were checked against IGoR. In a later analysis, hypergeometric tests were used to score TCR-TCR, TCR-HLA and TCR-CMV co-occurrence, with a repertoire-size bias correction applied to TCR pairs. A later analysis estimated false discovery rates by permuting HLA or CMV assignments 20 times. A later analysis grouped co-occurring TCRs with DBSCAN, adding TCRdist sequence similarity when clustering within HLA-allele-positive subsets. For co-occurrence clustering, repertoires with fewer than 30,000 or more than 120,000 public chains were excluded, along with a handful of repertoires with anomalous nucleotide sharing. TCRdb took over this immuneACCESS table, retaining in-frame rearrangements with V and J assigned. Such tables are incomplete; in checked studies, under half of the missing clones stem from an unresolved V gene, and the remainder is unexplained. The V and J calls and clone size come from that table; D and trimming were worked out from the DNA. In this sample the table shows 160,000 or so clones, 75% to 80% of which occur a single time. Approximately 3.1% of the sample is taken by the ten largest.

A note on this clone: Its specific antigen is unknown. The junction departs from the called germline gene at one end, perhaps through a read error.

The chain employs TRBV7-9 and TRBJ2-7; 10 of the junction bases match TRBD2. The sample comprised PBMCs. This TCR derives from a woman in her 40s in good health and CMV-seronegative. The DNA sequence is TGTTCCAGCAGCGAGCGGGGGGGGAATGCCGAGCAGTACTTC. It encodes CSSSERGGNAEQYF.